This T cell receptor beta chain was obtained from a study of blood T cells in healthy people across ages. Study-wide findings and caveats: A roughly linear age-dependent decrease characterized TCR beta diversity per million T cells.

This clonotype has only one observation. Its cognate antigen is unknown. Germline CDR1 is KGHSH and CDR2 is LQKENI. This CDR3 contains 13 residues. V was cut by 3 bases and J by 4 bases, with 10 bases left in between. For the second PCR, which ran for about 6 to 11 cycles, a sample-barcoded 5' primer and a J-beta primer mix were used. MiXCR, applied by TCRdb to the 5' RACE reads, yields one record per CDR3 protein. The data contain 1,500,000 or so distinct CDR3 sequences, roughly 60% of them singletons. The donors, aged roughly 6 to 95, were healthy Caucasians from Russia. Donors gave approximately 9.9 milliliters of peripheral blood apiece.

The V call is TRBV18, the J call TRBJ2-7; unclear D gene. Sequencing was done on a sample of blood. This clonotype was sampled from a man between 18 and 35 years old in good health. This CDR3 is CASSPPGEYEQYF. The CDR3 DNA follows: TGTGCCAGCTCACCCCCAGGAGAATACGAGCAGTACTTC. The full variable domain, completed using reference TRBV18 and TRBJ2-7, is NAGVMQNPRHLVRRRGQEARLRCSPMKGHSHVYWYRQLPEEGLKFMVYLQKENIIDESGMPKERFSAEFPKEGPSILRIQQVVRGDSAAYFCASSPPGEYEQYFGPGTRLTVT.